A selection of T cell receptor beta chains follows, all from one sample in a study of blood T cell repertoires in COVID-19. Clones were read by immunoSEQ multiplex PCR, and TCRdb kept only the in-frame ones, dropping some. The sample has about 140,000 clones; 85% to 90% are singletons. Sequenced sample: peripheral blood. These receptors all stem from a man aged 45-65 years with active or convalescent COVID-19. Each CDR3 is given with its conserved first and last residue. Fields, in order: V gene, D gene, J gene, CDR3 protein, CDR3 DNA. D genes are given only for firm matches.

TRBV11-2	-	TRBJ2-5	CASSLPVGGETQYF	TGTGCCAGCAGCCTCCCAGTGGGGGGAGAGACCCAGTACTTC
TRBV5-4	TRBD1	TRBJ1-2	CASSLFRDRSYGYTF	TGTGCCAGCAGCTTGTTCCGGGACAGGAGTTATGGCTACACCTTC
TRBV4-1	TRBD1	TRBJ2-7	CASSHGDRSSYEQYF	TGCGCCAGCAGCCATGGGGACAGGAGCTCCTACGAGCAGTACTTC
TRBV5-1	TRBD2	TRBJ2-1	CASSPGLADPYNEQFF	TGCGCCAGCAGCCCAGGACTAGCGGACCCCTACAATGAGCAGTTCTTC
TRBV6-2/TRBV6-3	TRBD1	TRBJ2-3	CASSLTGSTDTQYF	TGTGCCAGCAGTTTGACAGGGAGCACAGATACGCAGTATTTT
TRBV28	TRBD2	TRBJ2-7	CASSLGTSGRYEQYF	TGTGCCAGCAGTTTAGGAACTAGCGGGAGGTACGAGCAGTACTTC
TRBV24-1	TRBD2	TRBJ2-1	CATSDTSGTSGRGYNEQFF	TGTGCCACCAGTGACACCTCCGGGACTAGCGGGAGGGGTTACAATGAGCAGTTCTTC
TRBV9	TRBD1	TRBJ2-3	CASSGPGGPTDTQYF	TGTGCCAGCAGCGGACCAGGGGGCCCCACAGATACGCAGTATTTT
TRBV4-1	TRBD1	TRBJ2-5	CASSSDGQGYETQYF	TGCGCCAGCAGCTCCGACGGACAGGGGTACGAGACCCAGTACTTC
TRBV28	TRBD1	TRBJ1-1	CASSIGTANTEAFF	TGTGCCAGCAGTATCGGGACAGCGAACACTGAAGCTTTCTTT
TRBV14	TRBD1	TRBJ1-2	CASRRTGGNYGYTF	TGTGCCAGCAGACGGACAGGGGGTAACTATGGCTACACCTTC
TRBV6-2/TRBV6-3	TRBD2	TRBJ2-7	CASSRAGLNFYEQYF	TGTGCCAGCAGCCGAGCGGGATTGAACTTTTACGAGCAGTACTTC
TRBV30	TRBD1	TRBJ1-5	CAWSGLGQGPNQPQHF	TGTGCCTGGAGTGGTCTGGGACAGGGGCCCAATCAGCCCCAGCATTTT